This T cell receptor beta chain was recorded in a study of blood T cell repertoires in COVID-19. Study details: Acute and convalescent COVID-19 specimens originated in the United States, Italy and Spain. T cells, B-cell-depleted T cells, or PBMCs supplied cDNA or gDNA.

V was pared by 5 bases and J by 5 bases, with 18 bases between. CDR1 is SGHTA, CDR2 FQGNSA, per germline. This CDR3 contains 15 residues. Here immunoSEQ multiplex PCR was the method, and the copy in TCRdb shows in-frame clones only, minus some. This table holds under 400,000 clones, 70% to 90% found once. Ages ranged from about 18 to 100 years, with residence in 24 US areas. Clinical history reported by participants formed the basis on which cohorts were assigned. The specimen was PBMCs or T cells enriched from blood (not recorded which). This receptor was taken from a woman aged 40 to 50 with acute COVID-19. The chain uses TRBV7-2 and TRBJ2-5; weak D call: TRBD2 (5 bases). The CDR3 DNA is TGTGCCAGCAGCAACGCGGTTAGCGCTTCGGAGACCCAGTACTTC. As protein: CASSNAVSASETQYF.